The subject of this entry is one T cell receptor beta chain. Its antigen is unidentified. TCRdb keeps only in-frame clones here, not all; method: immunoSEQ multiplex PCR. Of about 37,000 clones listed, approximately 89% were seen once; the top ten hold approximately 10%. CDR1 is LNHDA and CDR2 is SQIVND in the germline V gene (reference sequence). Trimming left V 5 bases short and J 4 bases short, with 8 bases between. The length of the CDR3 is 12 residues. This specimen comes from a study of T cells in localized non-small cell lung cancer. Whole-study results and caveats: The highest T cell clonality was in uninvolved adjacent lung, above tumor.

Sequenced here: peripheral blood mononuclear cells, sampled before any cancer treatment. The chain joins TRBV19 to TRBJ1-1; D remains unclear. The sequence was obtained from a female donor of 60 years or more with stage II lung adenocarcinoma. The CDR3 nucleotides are TGTGCCAGTAGTTTGTACGGCACTGAAGCTTTCTTT. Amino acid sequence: CASSLYGTEAFF. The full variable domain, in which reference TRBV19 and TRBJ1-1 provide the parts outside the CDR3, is DGGITQSPKYLFRKEGQNVTLSCEQNLNHDAMYWYRQDPGQGLRLIYYSQIVNDFQKGDIAEGYSVSREKKESFPLTVTSAQKNPTAFYLCASSLYGTEAFFGQGTRLTVV.